This is a list of T cell receptor beta chains from one sample in a study of beta chain features in type 1 diabetes. TCRdb's copy holds only in-frame clones and misses some; the assay was immunoSEQ multiplex PCR. The profile shows a few hundred thousand clones, roughly 12% of them singletons. The sequenced sample was naive CD4+ T cells from blood. The receptors here all came from a woman aged 18-29 years with type 1 diabetes. CDR3s include the opening cysteine and the closing phenylalanine or tryptophan.

TRBV29-1	TRBJ2-7	CSVEPSGGSYEQYF
TRBV4-1	TRBJ2-3	CASRRQGADTQYF
TRBV7-2	TRBJ2-3	CASTPNGNTDTQYF
TRBV19	TRBJ2-2	CAIRSPGGTGELFF
TRBV2	TRBJ2-7	CASSEQGQGYEQYF
TRBV4-3	TRBJ2-2	CASSQAIRVVNTGELFF
TRBV2	TRBJ1-1	CASSDGSWAFF
TRBV4-3	TRBJ1-5	CASSQQGTRSQPQHF
TRBV7-2	TRBJ1-1	CASSGDRVNTEAFF
TRBV14	TRBJ2-7	CASSQGVVAGPYEQYF
TRBV6-6	TRBJ2-7	CASSPNYEQYF
TRBV27	TRBJ1-6	CASSLNRSPLHF
TRBV5-4	TRBJ2-5	CASSPDRGQIETQYF
TRBV9	TRBJ2-3	CASTGQGAGDTQYF
TRBV10-3	TRBJ2-6	CATGTPSGANVLTF
TRBV27	TRBJ2-7	CASSFGDEQYF
TRBV28	TRBJ2-3	CASSLGGRSVDTQYF
TRBV19	TRBJ2-3	CASSIGGSDTQYF
TRBV6-8	TRBJ1-5	CASSYPVQGGQPQHF
TRBV11-2	TRBJ2-7	CASSDPGGRAFFEQYF
TRBV6-5	TRBJ1-5	CASTPRGQPQHF
TRBV7-2	TRBJ2-7	CASSTAEVSFGGVAYEQYF
TRBV5-1	TRBJ2-1	CASSALAGAVLNEQFF
TRBV7-3	TRBJ2-5	CASSLWGGETQYF
TRBV9	TRBJ1-1	CASSVGGQMNTEAFF
TRBV12-5	TRBJ2-3	CASDLRDRGRWDTQYF
TRBV5-1	TRBJ1-4	CASSPGGVIRFF
TRBV19	TRBJ1-5	CASSLIEPQVQHF
TRBV28	TRBJ2-1	CASRGQRYNEQFF
TRBV5-4	TRBJ1-3	CASSFGTGIANTIYF
TRBV5-6	TRBJ2-5	CASSFGQGVQETQYF
TRBV13	TRBJ2-5	CASSAFSGIGETQYF
TRBV7-2	TRBJ2-1	CASSFLAGFYNEQFF
TRBV7-2	TRBJ1-4	CASSLTGSANEKLFF
TRBV15	TRBJ1-5	CATKQGMGNQPQHF
TRBV19	TRBJ2-5	CASNIKRETQYF
TRBV30	TRBJ2-5	CAWSPGTEGRETQYF
TRBV21-1	TRBJ1-1	CASSDGQGEAFF
TRBV28	TRBJ1-2	CASSLFSDGYTF
TRBV7-2	TRBJ2-5	CASRWAGQGQETQYF
TRBV5-1	TRBJ1-1	CASSPALNTEAFF
TRBV5-4	TRBJ1-6	CASSSSGPSSYNSPLHF
TRBV4-3	TRBJ1-2	CASSRGTTTNYGYTF
TRBV9	TRBJ2-5	CASSPWGGRETQYF
TRBV14	TRBJ1-1	CASSQGEDREAFF
TRBV5-1	TRBJ2-3	CASSLDRGSTDTQYF
TRBV7-2	TRBJ2-3	CASSLMAGAPRGTDTQYF
TRBV29-1	TRBJ2-7	CSVGQGTHEQYF
TRBV29-1	TRBJ2-3	CSVVPGGPDTQYF
TRBV7-9	TRBJ1-5	CASSLDTSNQPQHF
TRBV6-5	TRBJ2-2	CASSPGRERTGELFF
TRBV11-2	TRBJ1-2	CASSLGGAYGYTF
TRBV28	TRBJ2-7	CASSLPGLGTYEQYF
TRBV7-2	TRBJ2-3	CASTSSGRAADTQYF